This TCR beta chain was recorded in a study of graft-versus-host responses after intestinal transplantation (dated by TCRdb to the early 2020s). Study-wide context: The transplants that recipients got were multivisceral, liver-intestinal, or isolated intestinal. Anti-thymocyte globulin induction was given to all recipients, followed by maintenance tacrolimus and steroids for approximately 3 years. Graft-versus-host and host-versus-graft alloreactive T cell clones were tracked in the graft, circulation and bone marrow after intestinal transplantation using bulk TCR-beta CDR3 sequencing. Alloreactive clones were identified by sequencing pre-transplant mixed lymphocyte reaction products and comparing them with unstimulated pre-transplant donor and recipient T cells. Of the approximately 25 intestinal transplant recipients enrolled in the cohort, one of whom was a retransplant, a few patients without pretransplant specimens were excluded. A peak of at least 4% donor T cells among recipient peripheral blood mononuclear cells was the definition used for donor T cell macrochimerism. Rather than going through the commercial service, samples from a few later patients were sequenced in-house on an Illumina MiSeq and processed with MiXCR.

The paper's findings and limits, for the study overall: Peak levels of circulating GvH clones were associated with declines in HvG clones early after transplant. Patients with donor T cell macrochimerism had high GvH to HvG T cell clonal ratios in their allografts. GvH clones were detected in recipient bone marrow, and some appeared earlier in ileal mucosa or blood, consistent with an intestinal mucosal origin. Conclusions were limited by the relatively low number and heterogeneity of intestinal transplant patients.

The time point label on this specimen signifies: cells obtained before transplantation from donor or recipient. Mixed lymphocyte reactions plated around 200,000 CFSE-labeled pre-transplant responders with around 200,000 irradiated violet-dye-labeled stimulators and were cultured for approximately six days. Proliferating CD3+CD4+CFSE-low and CD3+CD8+CFSE-low responder cells were FACS-sorted on a BD Influx sorter after the mixed lymphocyte reaction. About this clone itself: There are no base qualities to consult, and no much larger clone falls within one base.

Library preparation used the immunoSEQ multiplex PCR assay. In most patients, genomic DNA was isolated using the Qiagen DNeasy Blood and Tissue Kit and sent frozen to Adaptive Biotechnologies for TCR sequencing. Adaptive Biotechnologies carried out high-throughput TCR-beta CDR3 sequencing of genomic DNA for most patients. The paper's data handling went like this. TCR sequencing data were retrieved from Adaptive's ImmunoSEQ software for 15 to 20 patients, whereas three other patients were processed with MiXCR and VDJtools. To correct CD4 versus CD8 sorting errors, sequences present in both subsets at a frequency ratio below 5:1 were removed. CDR3 nucleotide sequences shared between donor and recipient were removed because their origin could not be assigned. To be classed as alloreactive, a clone needed at least 2-fold expansion over unstimulated cells and a minimum CFSE-low frequency of 0.002% (template counts) or 0.001% (read counts). Clones were considered mappable if detected in sequenced pre-transplant spleen, lymph node, or MLR CFSE-low populations of the donor or recipient. The cumulative frequency of alloreactive clones was calculated as a percentage of all sequences, weighted by copy number. What TCRdb holds here is the immuneACCESS table cut down to in-frame rearrangements. Part of the clones is not present; checked against another copy, under half of the missing clones reflect an unresolved V gene, and the others are unexplained. The D gene and trimming were derived from the DNA, and the V and J assignments and clone size from that table. The sample table shows about 20,000 clones, and 40% to 50% are seen once. The ten largest clonotypes hold 0.88% of the sample.

V sheds 5 bases and J sheds 1 base, leaving 14 bases between their ends. CDR1 and CDR2, looked up from the germline V gene (reference sequence), are SEHNR and FQNEAQ. The CDR3, from cysteine to phenylalanine, totals 16 residues. Of all the DNA, just the CDR3 is kept, 48 bases in frame from base 1. Recombination linked TRBV7-9 to TRBJ2-2; possibly the D gene is TRBD2, per 6 matching bases. This sequence originates from a human patient who received an intestinal transplant. The source material was alloreactive CD4+ T cells from a mixed lymphocyte reaction culture, sampled before intestinal transplant. The sample's cell subset or site, from its label and the paper: CFSE-low proliferating T cells sorted from roughly 6-day pre-transplant mixed lymphocyte reaction (GvH or HvG direction). The DNA sequence is TGTGCCAGCAGCCTTTTCGGAGCGGGGAACACCGGGGAGCTGTTTTTT. Its protein product is CASSLFGAGNTGELFF. With all but the CDR3 taken from the reference TRBV7-9 and TRBJ2-2 genes, the full variable domain is: DTGVSQNPRHKITKRGQNVTFRCDPISEHNRLYWYRQTLGQGPEFLTYFQNEAQLEKSRLLSDRFSAERPKGSFSTLEIQRTEQGDSAMYLCASSLFGAGNTGELFFGEGSRLTVL.